This passage covers 22 T cell receptor beta chains from one sample sequenced in a study of cytomegalovirus exposure and HLA in healthy donors. Primers: 60 Vbeta forward and 13 Jbeta reverse. TCRdb keeps only in-frame clones here, not all; method: immunoSEQ multiplex PCR. Of some 130,000 clones listed, about 80% were seen once; the top ten hold over 1%. Sequencing was done on a sample of PBMCs. The receptor set was obtained from a male donor in good health and CMV-seropositive.

This clone was counted once. V is TRBV15 and J is TRBJ2-1; D unresolved. Germline CDR1 reads LNHNV; CDR2 reads YYDKDF (reference sequence). This CDR3 has 13 amino acids. Trimming took off 0 bases at V and 7 bases at J, with 7 bases between the two ends. CDR3 amino acids: CATSRDLRNEQFF. The CDR3 coding sequence is TGTGCCACCAGCAGAGATCTCAGGAATGAGCAGTTCTTC.

V is TRBV6-1 and J is TRBJ2-7; a weak D match, TRBD2 (5 bases). The V end lost 6 bases, the J end lost 4 bases, and 10 bases lay between the germline ends. This CDR3 spans 12 amino acids. Germline V lookup: CDR1 MNHNS, CDR2 SASEGT. The DNA for the CDR3 is TGTGCCAGCAGCCAGGACTGGTACGAGCAGTACTTC. It codes for CASSQDWYEQYF.

This rearrangement joins TRBV6-5 to TRBJ1-6; weak D call: TRBD1 (5 bases). The CDR3 is 16 residues long. Germline V gives CDR1 MNHEY, CDR2 SVGAGI. V gave up 2 bases and J gave up 8 bases, with 16 bases separating them. The CDR3 bases are TGTGCCAGCAGTTACACCTCGAAAGGGGCGGATTCACCCCTCCACTTT. Translation: CASSYTSKGADSPLHF.

The chain has TRBV29-1 and TRBJ2-1, with D perhaps TRBD1 (6 bases). With 3 bases removed from V and 6 bases from J, the gap between germline ends came to 18 bases. CDR1 is SQVTM, CDR2 ANQGSEA, per germline. The CDR3 is made up of 15 amino acids. The CDR3 protein is CSVEGHQYASNEQFF. CDR3 DNA sequence: TGCAGCGTTGAGGGACATCAATACGCGAGCAATGAGCAGTTCTTC.

The chain carries TRBV28 and TRBJ2-1; D may be TRBD2 (6 bases). The CDR3 loop spans 11 amino acids. Trimming pared 2 bases from V and 15 bases from J, leaving 11 bases between. Looked up from germline, CDR1 is MDHEN and CDR2 is SYDVKM. CDR3 nucleotide sequence: TGTGCCAGCAGTTTAAGACTAGAGGCGTTCTTC. It is translated as CASSLRLEAFF.

The V call is TRBV27, the J call TRBJ2-7, with 7 bases identical to TRBD1. The CDR3 contains 14 residues. Unmatched junction bases numbered 10, after V lost 8 bases and J lost 3 bases. Per the germline V gene, CDR1 is MNHEY and CDR2 is SMNVEV (reference sequence). The chain's CDR3 is CASARGQTGYEQYF. The DNA of the CDR3 is TGTGCCAGCGCTCGGGGACAGACGGGCTACGAGCAGTACTTC.

The chain combines TRBV11-2 with TRBJ2-5, with 7 bases fitting TRBD1. Germline assignment: CDR1 SGHAT and CDR2 FQNNGV. The junction had 10 bases not matched to a gene; V was cut back by 4 bases and J by 5 bases. There are 15 residues in the CDR3. CDR3 sequence reads: CASSSNQGVGETQYF. CDR3 coding DNA: TGTGCCAGCAGCTCAAATCAGGGGGTGGGGGAGACCCAGTACTTC.

This chain connects TRBV9 to TRBJ2-1, with 9 bases identical to TRBD2. This CDR3 is built from 16 residues. Germline CDR1 reads SGDLS; CDR2 reads YYNGEE. Trimming took 6 bases from V and 8 from J; bases not matched to a gene: 15. This chain's CDR3 is CASTHSGASGIDEQFF. Here the CDR3 DNA reads TGTGCCAGCACCCACAGTGGGGCTAGCGGGATCGATGAGCAGTTCTTC.

In this sample, this clone turned up once. The chain employs TRBV7-2 and TRBJ2-1; D gene uncertain. CDR1 is SGHTA, CDR2 FQGNSA, per germline. Trimming took 6 bases from V and 1 from J, leaving 22 bases between them. The CDR3 is made up of 18 amino acids. The CDR3 loop reads CASRPVYGASPSYNEQFF. CDR3 nucleotide sequence: TGTGCCAGCAGGCCGGTATACGGAGCTTCACCGTCCTACAATGAGCAGTTCTTC.

CDR3 protein: CASSILATGNTEAFF. CDR3 DNA: TGTGCCAGTAGTATATTGGCGACAGGGAACACTGAAGCTTTCTTT. The rearrangement joins TRBV19 to TRBJ1-1, with D perhaps matching TRBD1 (6 bases). The CDR3 loop spans 15 amino acids. Trimming removed 2 bases from V and 1 base from J, with 11 bases in between. Germline CDR1 is LNHDA and CDR2 is SQIVND (reference sequence).

V and J are TRBV28 and TRBJ2-1; tentatively, D is TRBD2 (6 bases). CDR1 and CDR2 (germline): MDHEN, SYDVKM. This CDR3 has 15 residues. Trimming left V 4 bases short and J 5 bases short, with 15 bases between. Written as DNA, the CDR3 is TGTGCCAGCAGTTGGAGGGGTGTGCGGAACAATGAGCAGTTCTTC. Translated, it gives CASSWRGVRNNEQFF.

This clone was seen a few times. V is TRBV6-6 and J is TRBJ1-1; possibly TRBD1 for D (5 bases). The CDR3 is 15 amino acids. Germline V gene lookup returns CDR1 MNHNY and CDR2 SVGAGI (reference sequence). Trimming shortened V by 0 bases and J by 1 base, and 9 bases separated the two germline ends. The CDR3 DNA is TGTGCCAGCAGTTACTCCAGGGATCCGAACACTGAAGCTTTCTTT. Encoded protein: CASSYSRDPNTEAFF.

This clone came up once. The genes are TRBV7-8 and TRBJ1-1, with a possible D match to TRBD1 (5 bases). V lost 1 base to trimming and J lost 5 bases, with 17 bases between them. The CDR3 sequence is 16 residues long. Germline-derived CDR1 and CDR2 are SGHVS and FQNEAQ. CDR3: CASSLGNSRVDTEAFF. CDR3 bases: TGTGCCAGCAGCTTAGGAAATAGCAGGGTGGATACTGAAGCTTTCTTT.

The V and J genes are TRBV7-6 and TRBJ2-7, with 11 bases matching TRBD2. The CDR3 sequence is 15 residues long. The J segment lost 2 bases and the V segment lost 5 bases, leaving 5 bases of the junction unmatched. Germline V gene lookup returns CDR1 SGHVS and CDR2 FNYEAQ. The CDR3 reads CASSPGTSGAYEQYF. As DNA, the CDR3 is TGTGCCAGCAGCCCCGGGACTAGCGGAGCCTACGAGCAGTACTTC. Full variable domain (rest looked up from reference TRBV7-6 and TRBJ2-7): GAGVSQSPRYKVTKRGQDVALRCDPISGHVSLYWYRQALGQGPEFLTYFNYEAQQDKSGLPNDRFSAERPEGSISTLTIQRTEQRDSAMYRCASSPGTSGAYEQYFGPGTRLTVT.

The chain couples TRBV5-1 to TRBJ2-3, with TRBD2 matching 7 bases. The V gene end was trimmed by 4 bases and the J gene end by 3 bases; junction bases not matched to a gene: 5. Germline V lookup: CDR1 SGHRS, CDR2 YFSETQ. The CDR3 has 14 residues. The CDR3 protein is CASSRTGGTDTQYF. CDR3 bases: TGCGCCAGCAGCCGGACGGGAGGAACAGATACGCAGTATTTT.

V gene TRBV5-6 combines with J gene TRBJ2-3; D gene ambiguous. CDR3 size: 12 residues. CDR1 is SGHDT and CDR2 is YYEEEE in the germline V gene. V was pared by 3 bases and J by 5 bases, with 7 bases between. The DNA of the CDR3 is TGTGCCAGCAGCTCGTACATAGATACGCAGTATTTT. Residues: CASSSYIDTQYF.

This clone was observed a single time. V is TRBV27 and J is TRBJ2-3; 11 bases fit TRBD2. V was pared by 3 bases and J by 2 bases, with 1 base of the junction left unmatched. The CDR3 length is 15 residues. CDR1 MNHEY and CDR2 SMNVEV come from the germline V gene (reference sequence). The CDR3 region is CASSFSGRDTDTQYF. The CDR3, as DNA: TGTGCCAGCAGTTTTAGCGGGAGGGACACAGATACGCAGTATTTT.

The chain is built from TRBV28 and TRBJ2-7; D is perhaps TRBD1 (6 bases). With 6 bases removed from V and 0 bases from J, the gap between germline ends came to 12 bases. Looked up from germline, CDR1 is MDHEN and CDR2 is SYDVKM. The CDR3 loop spans 14 amino acids. In DNA form, the CDR3 reads TGTGCCAGCAGACCTACAGGGTCCTCCTACGAGCAGTACTTC. This gives the protein CASRPTGSSYEQYF. Combining the CDR3 with reference TRBV28 and TRBJ2-7 gives the whole variable domain DVKVTQSSRYLVKRTGEKVFLECVQDMDHENMFWYRQDPGLGLRLIYFSYDVKMKEKGDIPEGYSVSREKKERFSLILESASTNQTSMYLCASRPTGSSYEQYFGPGTRLTVT.

The chain recombines TRBV29-1 with TRBJ2-3, with 8 bases matching TRBD1. V was pared by 6 bases and J by 4 bases, with 6 bases of the junction left unmatched. The CDR3 loop spans 13 amino acids. The germline V gene has CDR1 SQVTM and CDR2 ANQGSEA. The CDR3 nucleotides are TGCAGCGTCAGGGGGCGGGTTTCAGATACGCAGTATTTT. Translation gives CSVRGRVSDTQYF.

CDR3 sequence reads: CASSVLADTYNEQFF. CDR3 sequence (DNA): TGTGCCAGCAGCGTACTAGCGGACACCTACAATGAGCAGTTCTTC. The V call is TRBV9, the J call TRBJ2-1; TRBD2 agrees at 7 bases. J was trimmed by 2 bases and V by 1 base; bases with no gene match: 3. CDR1 is SGDLS, CDR2 YYNGEE, per germline. The CDR3 covers 15 residues.

V and J are TRBV4-1 and TRBJ2-5; 7 bases are a match to TRBD1. The germline gives CDR1 MGHRA, CDR2 YSYEKL. The CDR3 extends over 13 amino acids. V dropped 10 bases and J dropped 5; count of bases not matched to a gene: 10. DNA of the CDR3: TGCGCCACATCCAGGGGGTCGGGGGAGACCCAGTACTTC. The encoded protein is CATSRGSGETQYF.

This chain joins TRBV7-9 and TRBJ1-4; TRBD1 aligns across 10 bases. The V gene end was trimmed by 1 base and the J gene end by 7 bases; junction bases not matched to a gene: 0. This CDR3 has 14 amino acids. Per the germline V gene, CDR1 is SEHNR and CDR2 is FQNEAQ (reference sequence). The CDR3 DNA sequence: TGTGCCAGCAGCTTAGGGGACAGGGGTGAAAAACTGTTTTTT. This sequence encodes CASSLGDRGEKLFF.